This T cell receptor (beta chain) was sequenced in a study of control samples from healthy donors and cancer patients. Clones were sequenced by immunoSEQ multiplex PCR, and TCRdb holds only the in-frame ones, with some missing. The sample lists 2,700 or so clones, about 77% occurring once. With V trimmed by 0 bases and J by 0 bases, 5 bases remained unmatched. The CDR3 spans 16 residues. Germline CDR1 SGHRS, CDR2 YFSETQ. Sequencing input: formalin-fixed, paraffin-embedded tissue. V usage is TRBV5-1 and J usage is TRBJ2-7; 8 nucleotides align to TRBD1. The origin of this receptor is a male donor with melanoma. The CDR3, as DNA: TGCGCCAGCAGCTTGGATCCGACAGGGGTCTCCTACGAGCAGTACTTC. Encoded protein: CASSLDPTGVSYEQYF.